The 16 T cell receptor beta chains presented below share a single source sample, sequenced in a study of T cells in Graves' hyperthyroidism and ophthalmopathy. Using RNA transcripts as the source, TCR beta CDR3 regions were amplified. The HTBI primer set served for first-round RT-PCR of the TCR CDR3. MiXCR was run by TCRdb on the multiplex PCR reads, yielding one entry per CDR3 protein. The data show 650,000 to 850,000 distinct CDR3 sequences, around 20% seen once. Sequencing was done on a sample of blood. Every receptor here comes from a woman aged 45 to 65 with Graves' hyperthyroidism that later progressed to Graves' ophthalmopathy.

This chain's CDR3 is CASRYEREDEKLFF. The CDR3 DNA is TGCGCCAGCAGATACGAGCGCGAAGATGAAAAACTGTTTTTT. The rearrangement links TRBV5-1 to TRBJ1-4, with D unclear. CDR3 length equals 14 residues. Germline loops: CDR1 SGHRS, CDR2 YFSETQ. Trimming took off 5 bases at V and 6 bases at J, with 14 bases between the two ends.

This clonotype was found a few times. The chain has TRBV29-1 and TRBJ2-2, with 10 bases fitting TRBD1. Looked up from germline, CDR1 is SQVTM and CDR2 is ANQGSEA. Trimming took 7 bases from V and 5 from J; bases not matched to a gene: 4. The CDR3 contains 13 residues. The CDR3 here is CSGDRGGTGELFF. The CDR3 coding sequence is TGCAGCGGGGACAGGGGTGGGACCGGGGAGCTGTTTTTT.

The rearrangement joins TRBV6-5 to TRBJ2-5, with no clear D. Deletions cut 7 bases from V and 5 bases from J, with 8 bases between. Germline lookup yields CDR1 MNHEY and CDR2 SVGAGI. The length of the CDR3 is 11 residues. CDR3 bases: TGTGCCAGCACGTTCTTGGAGACCCAGTACTTC. It codes for CASTFLETQYF.

In this sample, this clonotype turned up once. This chain connects TRBV2 to TRBJ2-5; D is unresolved. This CDR3 is 15 amino acids long. Trimming removed 1 base from V and 2 bases from J, with 11 bases in between. The V gene's germline CDR1 is SNHLY and CDR2 FYNNEI. The CDR3 DNA follows: TGTGCCAGCAGTGAAGAGGCGGCAGCACAAGAGACCCAGTACTTC. It translates to CASSEEAAAQETQYF.

The DNA for the CDR3 is TGTGCCAGCAGTTACGGGATTAGCGGGGGACAAGCCTACTTC. This sequence encodes CASSYGISGGQAYF. The V call is TRBV6-2 or TRBV6-3, the J call TRBJ2-5; 9 nucleotides align to TRBD2. This CDR3 has 14 amino acids. V shed 2 bases and J 14 bases; nucleotides not matched to a gene: 12. Germline V gene lookup returns CDR1 MNHEY and CDR2 SVGEGT.

This clonotype has just a few counts. J is TRBJ2-1 and V is TRBV7-9; 9 nucleotides line up with TRBD1. CDR3 length equals 15 residues. The germline gives CDR1 SEHNR, CDR2 FQNEAQ (reference sequence). After removal of 5 bases from V and 3 bases from J, the junction contained 5 bases not matched to a gene. CDR3 DNA: TGTGCCAGCAGCGGTGGACAGGGGTACTACAATGAGCAGTTCTTC. This codes for CASSGGQGYYNEQFF.

This clonotype was observed a few times. This chain uses TRBV5-1 with TRBJ1-4; D is undetermined. Germline assignment: CDR1 SGHRS and CDR2 YFSETQ. The length of the CDR3 is 15 residues. Trimming left V 0 bases short and J 3 bases short, with 9 bases between. DNA of the CDR3: TGCGCCAGCAGCTTGGAGAGGGAACCTAATGAAAAACTGTTTTTT. It codes for CASSLEREPNEKLFF.

In this sample, this clonotype turned up a few times. One end of the junction fails to match germline, which may point to a read error. V usage is TRBV3-1 and J usage is TRBJ1-6; D gene ambiguous. The CDR3 is made up of 13 amino acids. Germline CDR1 and CDR2: LGHDT and YNNKEL (reference sequence). The CDR3 region has the DNA TGTGCCGGCAGTCTCATAGTCCAGAACGACCTCCACTTT. Its protein is CAGSLIVQNDLHF.

This clonotype was counted ten times or more. This sequence joins TRBV12-3 or TRBV12-4 and TRBJ1-1, with 11 bases aligning to TRBD1. The CDR3 sequence is 14 residues long. With V trimmed by 4 bases and J by 5 bases, 3 bases remained unmatched. The CDR3 bases are TGTGCCAGCAGTTCCCGGGACAGGGGGACTGAAGCTTTCTTT. Protein sequence: CASSSRDRGTEAFF.

In this sample, this clonotype turned up many times. The gene calls are TRBV11-2 and TRBJ2-1; D is possibly TRBD1 or TRBD2 (5 bases each). V lost 0 bases and J lost 10, with 10 bases in between. The length of the CDR3 is 13 residues. The V gene's germline CDR1 is SGHAT and CDR2 FQNNGV. CDR3: CASSLEWGGEQFF. In DNA, the CDR3 is TGTGCCAGCAGCTTAGAATGGGGCGGGGAGCAGTTCTTC.

In this sample, this clonotype turned up a few times. The chain is built from TRBV29-1 and TRBJ1-2, with unresolved D. Trimming took 5 bases from V and 2 from J, leaving 9 bases between them. Germline values: CDR1 SQVTM, CDR2 ANQGSEA. The CDR3 extends over 12 amino acids. In DNA form, the CDR3 reads TGCAGCGTTTTCCCTACGAACTATGGCTACACCTTC. This gives the protein CSVFPTNYGYTF. The full variable domain, rest sourced from reference TRBV29-1 and TRBJ1-2, is SAVISQKPSRDICQRGTSLTIQCQVDSQVTMMFWYRQQPGQSLTLIATANQGSEATYESGFVIDKFPISRPNLTFSTLTVSNMSPEDSSIYLCSVFPTNYGYTFGSGTRLTVV.

The chain carries TRBV19 and TRBJ1-5; D ambiguous. Germline V gives CDR1 LNHDA, CDR2 SQIVND (reference sequence). The CDR3 consists of 13 residues. V gave up 5 bases and J gave up 9 bases, with 14 bases separating them. CDR3 sequence reads: CASSSDRAGPQHF. The CDR3 DNA reads as TGTGCCAGTAGTTCGGACCGGGCTGGGCCCCAGCATTTT.

The V gene is TRBV6-4, the J gene TRBJ1-2, with D possibly matching TRBD1 (5 bases). CDR1 is MRHNA, CDR2 SNTAGT, per germline. The CDR3 length is 13 residues. Trimming took off 3 bases at V and 4 bases at J, with 9 bases between the two ends. The CDR3 nucleotides are TGTGCCAGCAGTGATATTGGGACCTATGGCTACACCTTC. It codes for CASSDIGTYGYTF.

This clonotype was picked up many times. The chain has TRBV28 and TRBJ1-6; D may be TRBD1 (6 bases). CDR1 MDHEN and CDR2 SYDVKM come from the germline V gene. Trimming shortened V by 6 bases and J by 3 bases, and 15 bases separated the two germline ends. This CDR3 comprises 16 residues. This CDR3 is CASRDTGSFYNSPLHF. CDR3 nucleotides: TGTGCCAGCAGAGATACAGGGAGCTTCTATAATTCACCCCTCCACTTT.

On this clonotype: The CDR3 end shows no conserved phenylalanine or tryptophan, and so a read error is likely. The rearrangement links TRBV18 to TRBJ2-5; no reliable D call. This CDR3 has 11 residues. The germline gives CDR1 KGHSH, CDR2 LQKENI. The ends were cut back, 4 bases at V and 3 bases at J, with 3 bases in the middle. CDR3 residues: CASSRKETQYL. The CDR3 DNA reads TGTGCCAGCTCACGAAAAGAGACCCAGTACCTC.

In its sample, this clonotype was seen a few times. The V and J genes are TRBV7-3 and TRBJ2-5, with D unclear. CDR1 and CDR2 from the germline V gene are SGHTA and FQGTGA. The V and J ends lost 4 bases and 2 bases respectively, with 8 bases between them. This CDR3 is built from 13 residues. CDR3: CASSSRPQETQYF. The CDR3 DNA reads as TGTGCCAGCAGCTCCAGACCTCAAGAGACCCAGTACTTC.